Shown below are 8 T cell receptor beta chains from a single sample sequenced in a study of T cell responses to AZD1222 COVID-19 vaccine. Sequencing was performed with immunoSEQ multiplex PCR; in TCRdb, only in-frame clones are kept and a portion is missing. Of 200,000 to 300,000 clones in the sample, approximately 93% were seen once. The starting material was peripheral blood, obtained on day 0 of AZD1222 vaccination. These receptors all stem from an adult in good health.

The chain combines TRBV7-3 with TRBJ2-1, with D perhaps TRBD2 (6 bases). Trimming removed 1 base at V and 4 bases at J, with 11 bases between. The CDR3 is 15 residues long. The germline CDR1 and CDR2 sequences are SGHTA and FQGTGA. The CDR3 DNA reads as TGTGCCAGCAGCTTAAGGGCGGGGTTTTACAATGAGCAGTTCTTC. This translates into CASSLRAGFYNEQFF. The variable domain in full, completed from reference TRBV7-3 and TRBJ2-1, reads GAGVSQTPSNKVTEKGKYVELRCDPISGHTALYWYRQSLGQGPEFLIYFQGTGAADDSGLPNDRFFAVRPEGSVSTLKIQRTERGDSAVYLCASSLRAGFYNEQFFGPGTRLTVL.

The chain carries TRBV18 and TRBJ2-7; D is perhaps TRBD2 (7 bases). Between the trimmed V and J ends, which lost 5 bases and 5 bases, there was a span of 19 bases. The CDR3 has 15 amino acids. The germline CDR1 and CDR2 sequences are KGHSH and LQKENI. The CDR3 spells CASSTSQGRGNEQYF. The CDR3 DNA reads TGTGCCAGCTCAACGAGTCAGGGGAGGGGGAACGAGCAGTACTTC.

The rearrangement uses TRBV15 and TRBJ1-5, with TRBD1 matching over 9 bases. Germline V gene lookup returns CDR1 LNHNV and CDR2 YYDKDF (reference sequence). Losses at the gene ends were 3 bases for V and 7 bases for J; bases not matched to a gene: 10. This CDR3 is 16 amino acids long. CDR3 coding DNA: TGTGCCACCAGCAGGGGGCTCCGGGACAGGGACCAGCCCCAGCATTTT. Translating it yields CATSRGLRDRDQPQHF.

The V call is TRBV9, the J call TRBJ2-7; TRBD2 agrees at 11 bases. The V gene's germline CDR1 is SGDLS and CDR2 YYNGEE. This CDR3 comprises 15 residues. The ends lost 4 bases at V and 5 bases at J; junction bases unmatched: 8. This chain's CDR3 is CASSLRLAGLNEQYF. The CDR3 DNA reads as TGTGCCAGCAGCCTTCGACTAGCGGGATTGAACGAGCAGTACTTC.

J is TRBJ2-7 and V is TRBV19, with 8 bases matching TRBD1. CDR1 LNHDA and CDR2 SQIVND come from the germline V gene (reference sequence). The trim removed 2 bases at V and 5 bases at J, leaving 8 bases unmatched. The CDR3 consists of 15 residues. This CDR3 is CASSITGTGGNEQYF. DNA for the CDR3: TGTGCCAGTAGTATAACCGGGACAGGCGGGAACGAGCAGTACTTC.

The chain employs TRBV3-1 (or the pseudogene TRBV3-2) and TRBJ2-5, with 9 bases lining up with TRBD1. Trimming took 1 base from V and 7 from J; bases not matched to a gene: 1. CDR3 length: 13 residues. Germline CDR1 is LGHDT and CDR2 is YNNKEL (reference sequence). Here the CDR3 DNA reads TGTGCCAGCAGCCAAGGACAGGGGGGGACCCAGTACTTC. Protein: CASSQGQGGTQYF.

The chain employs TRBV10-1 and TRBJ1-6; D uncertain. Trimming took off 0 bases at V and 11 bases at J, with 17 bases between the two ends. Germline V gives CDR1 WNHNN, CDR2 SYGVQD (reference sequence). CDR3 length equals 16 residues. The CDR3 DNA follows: TGCGCCAGCAGTGAGTCGGGGTCCCCGGAGACGACACCCCTCCACTTT. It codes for CASSESGSPETTPLHF.

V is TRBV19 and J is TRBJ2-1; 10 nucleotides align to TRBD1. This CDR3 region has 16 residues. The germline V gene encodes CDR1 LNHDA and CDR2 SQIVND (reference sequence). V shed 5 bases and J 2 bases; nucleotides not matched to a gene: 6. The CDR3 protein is CASSPRDRGTYNEQFF. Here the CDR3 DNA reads TGTGCCAGTAGTCCCCGGGACAGGGGTACCTACAATGAGCAGTTCTTC.